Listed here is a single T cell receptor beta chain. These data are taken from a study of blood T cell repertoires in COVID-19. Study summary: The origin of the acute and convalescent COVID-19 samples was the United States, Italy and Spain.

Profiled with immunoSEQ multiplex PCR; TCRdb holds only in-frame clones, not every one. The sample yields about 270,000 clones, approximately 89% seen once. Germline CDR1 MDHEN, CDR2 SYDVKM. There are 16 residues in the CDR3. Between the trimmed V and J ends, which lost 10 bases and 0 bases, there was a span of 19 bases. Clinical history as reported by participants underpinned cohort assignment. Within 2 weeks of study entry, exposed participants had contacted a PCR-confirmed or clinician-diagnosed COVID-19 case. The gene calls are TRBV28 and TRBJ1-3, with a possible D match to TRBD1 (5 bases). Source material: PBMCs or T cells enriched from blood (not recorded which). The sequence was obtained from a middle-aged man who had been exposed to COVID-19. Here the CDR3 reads CATGETGLVSGNTIYF. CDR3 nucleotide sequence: TGTGCCACCGGAGAAACAGGTCTAGTCTCTGGAAACACCATATATTTT.